This T cell receptor beta chain derives from a study of Graves' ophthalmopathy and Graves' hyperthyroidism. Regarding the study as a whole: Most expanded thyroid clonotypes above 0.001 frequency also appeared in blood. Using 13 signatures, a model distinguished ophthalmopathy from stable hyperthyroidism, reaching 85% to 90% sensitivity and 81.08% specificity.

This clonotype came up once. What it binds is unknown. With a much larger clone just one base away, this may be a read error. The CDR3 does not close with the conserved phenylalanine or tryptophan, likely indicating a read error. V lost 4 bases to trimming and J lost 4 bases; unmatched junction nucleotides: 6. The CDR3 runs to 14 residues. Germline assignment: CDR1 SGHTA and CDR2 FQGNSA. RNA transcripts served as template for amplifying TCR beta CDR3 sequences. HTBI primers were used in a first-round RT-PCR, which preceded a second-round multiplex PCR. TCRdb redid the calling of the multiplex PCR reads with MiXCR, one entry per CDR3 protein. Of almost 750,000 distinct CDR3 sequences in the sample, around 40% were seen once.

This receptor was taken from an adult man with Graves' ophthalmopathy. The genes are TRBV7-2 and TRBJ2-5; 7 nucleotides agree with TRBD1. Source material: peripheral blood. The CDR3, as DNA: TGTGCCAGCAGCTCCCTAGACAGGGTAGAGACCCAGTACCTC. Amino acids: CASSSLDRVETQYL.